This entry concerns a single T cell receptor (beta chain). The antigen remains unidentified. The data belong to a study of shared clonotypes between healthy human individuals. Study-level results: Incomplete sequencing of sorted subsets was indicated by rarefaction despite large depth. Unshared clonotypes carried lower generation probabilities than those common to all four donors. The donor pool, a small one, limited the genetic and exposure-history diversity represented.

The donors, all of them Caucasian adults, lived in Nashville, Tennessee. Assay: immunoSEQ multiplex PCR; the TCRdb copy retains only in-frame clones and omits some. Of roughly 1,000,000 clones listed, about 80% are singletons. Germline V gene data show CDR1 as SGHRS and CDR2 as YFSETQ. The CDR3 has 14 amino acids. The J segment lost 3 bases and the V segment lost 5 bases, leaving 6 bases of the junction unmatched. This receptor was identified in a man in his late teens or twenties in good health. Some clones in this sample may be carry-over from other donors' samples. The chain uses TRBV5-1 and TRBJ2-7, with TRBD2 matching 9 bases. The sequenced material came from memory CD4+ T cells from PBMCs. Specified subset: CD45RA-negative fraction. DNA for the CDR3: TGCGCCAGCAGACCTGGACTAGCGAACTACGAGCAGTACTTC. It encodes CASRPGLANYEQYF.